This T cell receptor beta chain was documented in a study of cytomegalovirus exposure and HLA in healthy donors. A multiplex PCR was run with 60 Vbeta primers and 13 Jbeta primers. Profiling relied on immunoSEQ multiplex PCR, and the TCRdb table lists in-frame clones only, not all of them. Counted here are more than 85,000 clones, nearly 65% occurring once; the ten biggest clones make up more than 4.5%. Germline V gene sequence: CDR1 LGHNA, CDR2 YNFKEQ. The CDR3 is made up of 16 amino acids. The sample consisted of PBMCs. This TCR was recovered from a human donor in good health. This sequence joins TRBV4-2 and TRBJ2-5; 7 nucleotides align to TRBD1. The J call may be in error: the DNA end matches TRBJ2-7 better. CDR3 DNA sequence: TGTGCCAGCAGCCAACCTCTGACAGGGTCTACCTACGAGCAGTACTTC. It codes for CASSQPLTGSTYEQYF.